The clone carrying this TCR beta chain came up many times. This sample is part of a study of regulatory T cells in long-lasting Graves disease. As to time point: newly diagnosed GD, antithyroid drugs for less than 3 months. Construction of the TCR library relied on RNA isolated from PBMCs. This CDR3 has 14 residues. CDR1 is SGHRS and CDR2 is YFSETQ in the germline V gene. V was clipped by 2 bases and J by 10 bases, with 16 bases between them. Investigators prepared the TCR beta libraries by applying iRepertoire HTBI primers and Arm-PCR of CDR3 regions. TCRdb called the multiplex PCR reads again in MiXCR, with one record for every CDR3 protein. The sample includes around 360,000 distinct CDR3 sequences, about a sixth of them seen just once. These data were likewise used in another study, on T cells in Graves' hyperthyroidism and ophthalmopathy. That paper states: Patients showing uncontrolled infection, other autoimmune disease, pregnancy or lactation were ineligible.

The starting material was peripheral blood mononuclear cells (PBMCs), obtained at new diagnosis, from a patient treated with antithyroid drugs. The rearrangement links TRBV5-1 to TRBJ2-1; D possibly corresponds to TRBD2 (6 bases). The source of this sequence is a young woman with Graves disease. The CDR3 sequence is CASSFTSPPREQFF. CDR3 sequence (DNA): TGCGCCAGCAGCTTTACTAGCCCCCCCCGGGAGCAGTTCTTC.